This entry lists 3 T cell receptor beta chains sequenced from one sample in a study of blood T cell repertoires in COVID-19. The data were produced by immunoSEQ multiplex PCR, yet TCRdb's version contains in-frame clones alone and is incomplete. The sample yields approximately 28,000 clones, more than 85% seen once. Sequenced: peripheral blood. Receptors were obtained from a woman in her 70s with COVID-19, enrolled during active disease.

The chain joins TRBV9 to TRBJ2-1; tentatively, D is TRBD2 (6 bases). The germline V and J ends were trimmed by 5 bases and 8 bases, with 17 bases remaining between them. This CDR3 region has 14 residues. The germline V gene encodes CDR1 SGDLS and CDR2 YYNGEE. The CDR3 region is CASSVGLTSDEQFF. The CDR3 nucleotides read TGTGCCAGCAGTGTTGGACTAACGTCCGATGAGCAGTTCTTC.

The V call is TRBV6-2 or TRBV6-3, the J call TRBJ1-5, with 7 positions matching TRBD1. There are 15 residues in the CDR3. CDR1 MNHEY and CDR2 SVGEGT come from the germline V gene. V lost 5 bases to trimming and J lost 4 bases; unmatched junction nucleotides: 8. Written as DNA, the CDR3 is TGTGCCAGCAGTGCACAACAGGGGAATAATCAGCCCCAGCATTTT. Translated, it gives CASSAQQGNNQPQHF.

The rearrangement joins TRBV28 to TRBJ1-2; D call uncertain. CDR3 length equals 12 residues. V lost 5 bases to trimming and J lost 4 bases, with 8 bases between them. Germline V CDR1 and CDR2: MDHEN, SYDVKM. The CDR3 here is CASSLLPYGYTF. Here the CDR3 DNA reads TGTGCCAGCAGTCTCCTTCCCTATGGCTACACCTTC.